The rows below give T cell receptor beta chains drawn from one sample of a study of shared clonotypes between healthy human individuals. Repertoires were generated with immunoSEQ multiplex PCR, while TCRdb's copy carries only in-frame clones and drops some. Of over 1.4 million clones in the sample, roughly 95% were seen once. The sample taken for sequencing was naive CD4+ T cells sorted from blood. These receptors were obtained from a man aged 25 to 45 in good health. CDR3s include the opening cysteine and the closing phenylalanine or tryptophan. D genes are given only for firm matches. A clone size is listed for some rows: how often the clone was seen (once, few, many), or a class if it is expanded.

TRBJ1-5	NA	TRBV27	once	TGTGCCAGCAAACGGATGGACGCCTATAGCAATCAGCCCCAGCATTTT	CASKRMDAYSNQPQHF
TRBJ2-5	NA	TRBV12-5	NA	TGTGCTAGTGGTTTGAGCGCGTTAGGGGGGGCCCAAGAGACCCAGTACTTC	CASGLSALGGAQETQYF
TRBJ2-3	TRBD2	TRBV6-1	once	TGTGCCAGCAGTGCTTTAGCGGGAGGAACCACAGATACGCAGTATTTT	CASSALAGGTTDTQYF
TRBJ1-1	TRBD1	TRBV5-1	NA	TGCGCCAGCAGACCTTCGACAGGGTTGAACACTGAAGCTTTCTTT	CASRPSTGLNTEAFF
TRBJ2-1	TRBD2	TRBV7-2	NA	TGTGCCAGCAGCTTGTCCGGGACTAGCGGGAGAAATGAGCAGTTCTTC	CASSLSGTSGRNEQFF
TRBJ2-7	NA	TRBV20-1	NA	TGCAGTGCTAGAATTCCGGGGGAGCAGTACTTC	CSARIPGEQYF
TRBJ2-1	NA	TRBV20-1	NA	TGCAGTGCCAGGGGCCACAATGAGCAGTTCTTC	CSARGHNEQFF
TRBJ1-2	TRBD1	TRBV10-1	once	TGCGCCAGCAGCTCGGACAGGGAACGTGGCTACACCTTC	CASSSDRERGYTF
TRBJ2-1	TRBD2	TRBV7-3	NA	TGTGCCAGCAGCCGATCCGGGGGGAGCTACTCCTACAATGAGCAGTTCTTC	CASSRSGGSYSYNEQFF
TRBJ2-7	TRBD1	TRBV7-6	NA	TGTGCCAGCAGCTTAGACTTGGACAGGGGTTACGAGCAGTACTTC	CASSLDLDRGYEQYF
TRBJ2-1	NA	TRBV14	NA	TGTGCCAGCAGCCGTACCAGGAATGAGCAGTTCTTC	CASSRTRNEQFF
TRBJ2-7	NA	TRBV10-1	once	TGCGCCAGCAGTGAGTCGATTCTGGACGAGCAGTACTTC	CASSESILDEQYF
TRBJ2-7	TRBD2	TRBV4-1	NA	TGCGCCAGCAGCCCCCCGACTAGCGGGCCGACCTACGAGCAGTACTTC	CASSPPTSGPTYEQYF
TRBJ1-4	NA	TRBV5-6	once	TGTGCCAGCAGCGTGCCCGGGACCCAGAATGAAAAACTGTTTTTT	CASSVPGTQNEKLFF
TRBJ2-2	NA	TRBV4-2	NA	TGTGCCAGCAGCCAGTACAGGGCGGCCGGGGAGCTGTTTTTT	CASSQYRAAGELFF
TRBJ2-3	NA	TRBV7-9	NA	TGTGCCAGCAGCCCCCTCCGAGGGTTCGGCACAGATACGCAGTATTTT	CASSPLRGFGTDTQYF
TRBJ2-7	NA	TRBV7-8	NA	TGTGCCAGCAGCTTAGAGATAACACAGACCAAAACCTACGAGCAGTACTTC	CASSLEITQTKTYEQYF
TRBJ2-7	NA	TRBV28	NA	TGTGCCAGCAGTAGGTATACCTCGAGCTCCTACGAGCAGTACTTC	CASSRYTSSSYEQYF
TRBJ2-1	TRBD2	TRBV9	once	TGTGCCAGCAGCCCAAGGCTAGCGGGAACGACCAGCTCCTACAATGAGCAGTTCTTC	CASSPRLAGTTSSYNEQFF
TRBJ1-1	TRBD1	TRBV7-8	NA	TGTGCCAGCAGCATAAGGGGGCCGGGTAGAAACACTGAAGCTTTCTTT	CASSIRGPGRNTEAFF
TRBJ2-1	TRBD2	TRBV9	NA	TGTGCCAGCAGCGCCACTAGCGGGAGGATCCCCTACAATGAGCAGTTCTTC	CASSATSGRIPYNEQFF
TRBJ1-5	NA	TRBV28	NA	TGTGCCAGCGTCCCGGGACGGAGAAGAAATAGCAATCAGCCCCAGCATTTT	CASVPGRRRNSNQPQHF
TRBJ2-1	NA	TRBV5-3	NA	TGTGCCAGCAGCCTGGGATCAAGCTCCTACAATGAGCAGTTCTTC	CASSLGSSSYNEQFF
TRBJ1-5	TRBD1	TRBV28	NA	TGTGCCAGCAGTGCCGACAGGGGAAGCAATCAGCCCCAGCATTTT	CASSADRGSNQPQHF
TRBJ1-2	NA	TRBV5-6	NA	TGTGCCAGCAGCTTGGGGGGCCTTGGCTATGGCTACACCTTC	CASSLGGLGYGYTF
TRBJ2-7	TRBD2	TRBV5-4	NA	TGTGCCAGCAGCTCGGGACTAGCTGTGGACTACGAGCAGTACTTC	CASSSGLAVDYEQYF
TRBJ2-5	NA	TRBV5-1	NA	TGCGCCAGCAGCTTATCAGGGGATCAAGAGACCCAGTACTTC	CASSLSGDQETQYF
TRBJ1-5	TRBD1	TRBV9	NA	TGTGCCAGCAGCGAGAGAGGGGGACAGGGCCAGCCCCAGCATTTT	CASSERGGQGQPQHF
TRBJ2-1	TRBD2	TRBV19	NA	TGTGCCAGTAGTTTCCCCTTTAGCGGGAGGGCGTACAATGAGCAGTTCTTC	CASSFPFSGRAYNEQFF
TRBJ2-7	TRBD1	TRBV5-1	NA	TGCGCCAGCAGCAAGGACAGGGGGTCGGGCGAGCAGTACTTC	CASSKDRGSGEQYF
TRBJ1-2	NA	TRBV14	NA	TGTGCCAGCAGCCGCGGACATTTGAGCCGGGATGGCTACACCTTC	CASSRGHLSRDGYTF
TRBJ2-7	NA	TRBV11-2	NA	TGTGCCAGCAGCTTAGGCCCCTCAGCCGGCGAGCAGTACTTC	CASSLGPSAGEQYF
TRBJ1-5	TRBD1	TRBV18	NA	TGTGCCAGCTCCCCCGGGACAGGAAATCAGCCCCAGCATTTT	CASSPGTGNQPQHF
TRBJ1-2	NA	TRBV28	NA	TGTGCCAGCAGTAAACAGGGAGGATCACGGGGCTACACCTTC	CASSKQGGSRGYTF
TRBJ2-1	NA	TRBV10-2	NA	TGCGCCAGCAAGTGGGACAATGAGCAGTTCTTC	CASKWDNEQFF
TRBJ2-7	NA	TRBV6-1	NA	TGTGCCAGCAGTCCAATTGCAGGGGTCCCCTACGAGCAGTACTTC	CASSPIAGVPYEQYF
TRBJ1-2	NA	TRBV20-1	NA	TGCAGTGGCGCCGGGATTTATGGCTACACCTTC	CSGAGIYGYTF
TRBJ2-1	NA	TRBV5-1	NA	TGCGCCAGCAGCTTTAGTGGGGTTAACTACAATGAGCAGTTCTTC	CASSFSGVNYNEQFF
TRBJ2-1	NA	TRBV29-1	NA	TGCAGCGCTGGACGAGCCAATGAGCAGTTCTTC	CSAGRANEQFF
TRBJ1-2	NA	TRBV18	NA	TGTGCCAGCTCACCAAGCCCCGAGGTCGACTACACCTTC	CASSPSPEVDYTF
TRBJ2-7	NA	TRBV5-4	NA	TGTGCCAGCAGCTTTTGGGCGGCTCCCTACGAGCAGTACTTC	CASSFWAAPYEQYF
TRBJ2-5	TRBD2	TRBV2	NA	TGTGCCAGCAGTGAACGTCTAGCGGGAGCAGAGACCCAGTACTTC	CASSERLAGAETQYF
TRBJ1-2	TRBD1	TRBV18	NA	TGTGCCAGCTCACCTGCTTCCGGGACAGATTATGGCTACACCTTC	CASSPASGTDYGYTF
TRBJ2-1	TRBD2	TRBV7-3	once	TGTGCCAGCAGCTCCCGACTAGCGGCATACAATGAGCAGTTCTTC	CASSSRLAAYNEQFF
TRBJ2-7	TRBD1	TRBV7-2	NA	TGTGCCAGCAGTCAGATCCGGGACAGGGGGCCCCTAGGGCAGTACTTC	CASSQIRDRGPLGQYF
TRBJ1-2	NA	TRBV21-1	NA	TGTGCCAGCAGCAAAGCTACTCCCCCCCACCGCTATGGCTACACCTTC	CASSKATPPHRYGYTF
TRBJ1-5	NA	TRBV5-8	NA	TGTGCCAGCAGACCTCTGGCCGGTACAGGAGATCAGCCCCAGCATTTT	CASRPLAGTGDQPQHF
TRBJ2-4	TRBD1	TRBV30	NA	TGTGCCTTTGACAGGGGCGAGTCAAACATTCAGTACTTC	CAFDRGESNIQYF
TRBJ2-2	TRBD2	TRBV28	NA	TGTGCCAGCAGCCCCCCCCCGAGCGGGGCCAATTCGAACACCGGGGAGCTGTTTTTT	CASSPPPSGANSNTGELFF
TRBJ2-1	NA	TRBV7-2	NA	TGTGCCAGCAGTCAAGAGTTTTGGCCGTTCTTC	CASSQEFWPFF
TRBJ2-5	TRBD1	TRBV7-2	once	TGTGCCAGCAGCGCGGACAGGTTCCAAGAGACCCAGTACTTC	CASSADRFQETQYF
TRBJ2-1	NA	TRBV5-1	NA	TGCGCCAGCAGCTTGGTGGCGGGTCTACAGTTCTTC	CASSLVAGLQFF
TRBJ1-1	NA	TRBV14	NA	TGTGCCAGCAGCCAAGATCGGTTTGGAACTGAAGCTTTCTTT	CASSQDRFGTEAFF
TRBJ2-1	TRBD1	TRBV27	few	TGTGCCAGCAGTTTGGGACAGGGAGTGGGCCGTGAGCAGTTCTTC	CASSLGQGVGREQFF
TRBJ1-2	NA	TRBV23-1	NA	TGCGCCAGCAGTCCCTATTGGTTTCACGGAGCTAACTATGGCTACACCTTC	CASSPYWFHGANYGYTF
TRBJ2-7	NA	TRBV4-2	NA	TGTGCCAGCAGCCAAGCCGGCTTGGATCGGGAGCAGTACTTC	CASSQAGLDREQYF
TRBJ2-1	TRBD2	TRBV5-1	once	TGCGCCAGCAGCCCGCCGGTGGTAGCGGGCAATGAGCAGTTCTTC	CASSPPVVAGNEQFF